This T cell receptor beta chain was identified during a study of CD8+ T cells in alopecia areata. Study in general: A 6-month off-drug phase came after tofacitinib, which had lasted 6 to 18 months.

The investigators collected lesional scalp punch biopsies and peripheral blood from alopecia areata patients. CD4+ and CD8+ T cells were sorted from PBMCs. As regards this clone: Antigen specificity is unknown.

RNA was isolated and reverse transcribed to cDNA, the sequencing template. Clones were read by immunoSEQ multiplex PCR, and TCRdb kept only the in-frame ones, dropping some. The sample contains hundreds of thousands of clones, about two thirds of which appear only once. Study-wide findings and caveats: Higher clonality was seen in lesional scalp than in normal scalp, especially in alopecia totalis/universalis.

This clonotype was obtained from a human donor with alopecia areata. This material consisted of CD4+ T cells sorted from blood, taken at week 0.

Here the CDR3 DNA reads TGCAGCGTTGGGACAGGCGCACTCACAGATACGCAGTATTTT. This gives the protein CSVGTGALTDTQYF. V is TRBV29-1 and J is TRBJ2-3; 7 nucleotides agree with TRBD1. Germline trimming cut 4 bases from V and 2 bases from J; bases unmatched to any gene: 6. Per the germline V gene, CDR1 is SQVTM and CDR2 is ANQGSEA. The CDR3 contains 14 residues.